This TCR beta chain is drawn from a study of response to subunit inactivated influenza vaccine. General study findings and limits: Authors suggested few new T cells are recruited by each seasonal influenza vaccination.

Note on this clonotype: Antigen unknown.

MiXCR was run by TCRdb on the RT-PCR reads, yielding one entry per CDR3 protein. The sample yields about 700,000 distinct CDR3 sequences, more than 11% seen once. Sequencing was performed on PBMCs from blood, taken approximately 15 days before vaccination. This receptor was taken from a man between 45 and 60 years old who received an inactivated influenza vaccine.

CDR3 nucleotide sequence: TGCGCCAGCAGCCCGGGACAGGCGGTCTCTTATGGCTACACCTTC. Protein product: CASSPGQAVSYGYTF. The chain has TRBV5-1 and TRBJ1-2; TRBD1 aligns across 8 bases. This CDR3 spans 15 amino acids. V lost 4 bases, J lost 5 bases, and 10 bases stayed unmatched. The germline V gene has CDR1 SGHRS and CDR2 YFSETQ.